A single T cell receptor beta chain is shown here with its context. Its recognized antigen is unknown. Base-call qualities are not available, and no considerably larger clone is one nucleotide away. Counted from cysteine to phenylalanine, this CDR3 has 12 amino acids. The CDR3 DNA has 36 bases and is translated from base 1. The V end loses 4 bases and the J end loses 7 bases, and a stretch of 11 bases separates them. CDR1 is given as SGDLS and CDR2 as YYNGEE, both from the germline V gene. This sample stems from a study of blood T cells in healthy people across ages (dated by TCRdb to between 2014 and 2017). Background for the entire study: In model experiments, template switching captured roughly one uniquely barcoded TCR beta cDNA molecule for every two T cells. Using deep sequencing normalized with unique cDNA molecular identifiers, the study measured how TCR beta repertoire diversity changes with age. The donors were split into four age groups: young (average around 15 years), middle-aged (roughly 40), aged (62) and long-lived (over 75). To avoid experimental bias, donors of different ages were randomly spread across the sequencing lanes. The study analyzed two additional independent replicas of 1 million unique cDNA reads from the same blood draw for two donors, one aged 18 to 29 and one aged 80 or older.

Library preparation was by 5' RACE. The instrument given in TCRdb is Illumina HiSeq 2500. A second roughly 7 to 11 cycle PCR used a sample-barcoded 5' primer and a J-beta primer mix. A template-switch 5' adaptor carrying 12 random nucleotides introduced a unique molecular identifier onto each TCR beta cDNA molecule. Each sample yielded at least 3 million CDR3-containing paired-end reads. All of the RNA was converted into first-strand cDNA using the Mint cDNA synthesis kit, with a TRBC-specific oligonucleotide serving as the primer. Following uracil-DNA glycosylase treatment, a first 18-cycle PCR with universal primers M1SS and BC2_uni_R was performed on all cDNA. As for the authors' bioinformatics: For normalization, 1 million high-quality reads, each with a distinct molecular identifier, were randomly selected from each sample. Reads sharing molecular identifiers were discarded rather than binned into consensus sequences. CDR3 identification, clonotype clustering and error correction used MiTCR with a Q25 quality threshold and the strictest error-elimination algorithm. A nonparametric unseen species model with Euler transformation was used to estimate lower-bound total TCR beta diversity. TCRdb trimmed public reads at Q25 via fastp, called clones via MiXCR and kept in-frame beta chains. Every CDR3 protein is listed once, alongside the most common genes and DNA of its rows. The V and J calls and clone size come from TCRdb's table, not from the authors' own analysis. The table for this sample lists 800,000 to 1,000,000 distinct CDR3 sequences; 48% of them were counted only once. 13% of the sample goes to the ten largest clones.

Systemically healthy Caucasian individuals from Russia, over 30 in total and aged about 6 to 90 years, were included as donors. Ten milliliters of peripheral blood were drawn from each donor into EDTA-treated Vacutainer tubes. Ficoll-Paque density-gradient centrifugation was used to isolate PBMCs, with at least 7 million per sample. Trizol reagent was used to extract total RNA from PBMCs, with at least 5.5 micrograms per sample. For every donor, an aliquot of PBMCs went through flow cytometry to measure the percentages of naive CD45RAhigh/CD27high T cells. Overall results and qualifications from the work: Compared with the aged group, more naive CD4+ T cells, fewer expanded clones and increased TCR diversity were shown by the long-lived group, suggesting age selection. Estimates of total diversity based on one million sequenced T cells were considered lower bounds and underestimates. As age increased, observed TCR beta diversity per million T cells dropped in a roughly linear way, and a significant reduction was already evident by age 40. Since profiling was done on bulk unsorted PBMCs, naive and antigen-experienced compartments could not be conclusively compared. The CMV infection status of donors was not known, potentially confounding age-related changes in expanded clonotypes. Observed TCR beta diversity correlated strongly with the percentage of naive T cells measured by flow cytometry.

This clonotype was sampled from a young man in good health. The receptor chain draws on TRBV9 and TRBJ1-2, with the D gene call left open. Sequencing used blood. The CDR3 loop reads CASSPHDSGYTF. The DNA reads TGTGCCAGCAGCCCACATGACTCTGGCTACACCTTC.